This entry lists 20 T cell receptor beta chains sequenced from one sample in a study of T cells in Graves' hyperthyroidism and ophthalmopathy. Amplification of TCR beta CDR3 regions used RNA as the template. The study used the HTBI primer set for a first-round RT-PCR of the TCR CDR3. MiXCR, applied by TCRdb to the multiplex PCR reads, yields one record per CDR3 protein. The sample shows some 420,000 distinct CDR3 sequences, roughly 13% of them seen only once. The sequenced sample was blood. The source of these receptors is a woman between 18 and 30 years old with Graves' hyperthyroidism.

This chain connects TRBV25-1 to TRBJ2-1, with TRBD2 matching 7 bases. The V gene's germline CDR1 is MGHDK and CDR2 SYGVNS. The CDR3 spans 16 residues. The V segment lost 2 bases and the J segment 4 bases; nucleotides outside the gene matches: 8. CDR3 DNA sequence: TGTGCCAGCAGTGAACCCCTCGGGAGGCCGTACAATGAGCAGTTCTTC. It yields the protein CASSEPLGRPYNEQFF. Supplemented by reference TRBV25-1 and TRBJ2-1, the full variable domain reads EADIYQTPRYLVIGTGKKITLECSQTMGHDKMYWYQQDPGMELHLIHYSYGVNSTEKGDLSSESTVSRIRTEHFPLTLESARPSHTSQYLCASSEPLGRPYNEQFFGPGTRLTVL.

The sample holds many counts of this clonotype. J is TRBJ2-1 and V is TRBV20-1; 11 bases are a match to TRBD2. The CDR3 sequence is 16 residues long. The J segment lost 0 bases and the V segment lost 2 bases, leaving 3 bases of the junction unmatched. Germline V lookup: CDR1 DFQATT, CDR2 SNEGSKA (reference sequence). The CDR3 here is CSARPGTSGSYNEQFF. The DNA for the CDR3 is TGCAGTGCTAGACCCGGGACTAGCGGCTCCTACAATGAGCAGTTCTTC.

J is TRBJ2-2 and V is TRBV6-2 or TRBV6-3; D is tentatively TRBD1 or TRBD2 (5 bases each). The CDR3 spans 15 residues. CDR1 and CDR2 (germline): MNHEY, SVGEGT. V lost 0 bases, J lost 9 bases, and 14 bases lay in between. The CDR3 sequence: CASSYSGPPGWELFF. The CDR3 DNA reads as TGTGCCAGCAGTTACTCGGGACCCCCCGGGTGGGAGCTGTTTTTT.

This clonotype occurred many times. The chain is built from TRBV28 and TRBJ2-5; 10 nucleotides align to TRBD1. V lost 5 bases and J lost 4; bases outside the gene matches: 13. Germline V gene data show CDR1 as MDHEN and CDR2 as SYDVKM. This CDR3 contains 17 residues. CDR3 residues: CASSLQPGQGSGETQYF. The CDR3 DNA is TGTGCCAGCAGTCTGCAACCGGGACAGGGGTCGGGAGAGACCCAGTACTTC.

This clonotype was picked up a small number of times. This chain uses TRBV9 with TRBJ2-7, with D maybe TRBD1 (5 bases). Germline V gene data show CDR1 as SGDLS and CDR2 as YYNGEE. CDR3 length equals 15 residues. The ends were cut back, 0 bases at V and 3 bases at J, with 13 bases in the middle. CDR3 protein: CASSVGKGVGYEQYF. CDR3 nucleotides: TGTGCCAGCAGCGTAGGTAAAGGGGTTGGCTACGAGCAGTACTTC.

This clonotype occurred many times. V gene TRBV20-1 combines with J gene TRBJ2-3; 8 bases map to TRBD2. J was trimmed by 3 bases and V by 0 bases; bases with no gene match: 11. The CDR3 has 17 residues. CDR1 and CDR2 from the germline V gene are DFQATT and SNEGSKA (reference sequence). The CDR3 spells CSARDPQRERITDTQYF. DNA for the CDR3: TGCAGTGCTAGAGATCCGCAGCGGGAGAGAATAACAGATACGCAGTATTTT.

This CDR3 is CASSRRLAATNEQFF. DNA of the CDR3: TGTGCCAGCAGCCGAAGACTAGCTGCTACCAATGAGCAGTTCTTC. This rearrangement joins TRBV3-1 to TRBJ2-1, with 7 bases that match TRBD2. The germline CDR1 and CDR2 sequences are LGHDT and YNNKEL (reference sequence). J gave up 6 bases and V 4 bases, and 9 bases lay outside the gene matches. The CDR3 is 15 residues long.

Ten or more counts support this clonotype. The chain carries TRBV30 and TRBJ2-7, with D hard to call. This CDR3 is 11 amino acids long. V was pared by 3 bases and J by 5 bases, with 8 bases between. In germline, CDR1 is GTSNPN, CDR2 SVGIG (reference sequence). The CDR3 nucleotides read TGTGCCTGGAGAGGCGAACACGAGCAGTACTTC. The encoded protein is CAWRGEHEQYF. Complete variable domain (other parts from reference TRBV30 and TRBJ2-7): SQTIHQWPATLVQPVGSPLSLECTVEGTSNPNLYWYRQAAGRGLQLLFYSVGIGQISSEVPQNLSASRPQDRQFILSSKKLLLSDSGFYLCAWRGEHEQYFGPGTRLTVT.

This clonotype was seen ten or more times. The chain links TRBV13 to TRBJ2-7; D may be TRBD1 (6 bases). V lost 5 bases, J lost 5 bases, and 16 bases lay in between. CDR1 and CDR2 from the germline V gene are PRHDT and FYEKMQ (reference sequence). This CDR3 comprises 14 residues. The CDR3 DNA reads TGTGCCAGCAGCCTCTACAGGGCTCGGAACGAGCAGTACTTC. This gives the protein CASSLYRARNEQYF.

This clonotype was found a few times. This sequence joins TRBV29-1 and TRBJ2-2; the match to TRBD1 covers 12 bases. J lost 2 bases, V lost 7 bases, and 2 bases had no gene match. This CDR3 has 14 amino acids. The V gene's germline CDR1 is SQVTM and CDR2 ANQGSEA. The CDR3 spells CSAGTGGNTGELFF. CDR3 sequence (DNA): TGCAGCGCTGGGACAGGGGGCAACACCGGGGAGCTGTTTTTT.

This clonotype was recorded many times. V and J are TRBV5-1 and TRBJ1-2, with 8 nucleotides matching TRBD1. Unmatched junction bases numbered 12, after V lost 4 bases and J lost 1 base. Per the germline V gene, CDR1 is SGHRS and CDR2 is YFSETQ. The CDR3 spans 17 residues. The CDR3 nucleotides read TGCGCCAGCAGCAGAGTCGGGACAGGCCAATTTAACTATGGCTACACCTTC. Its protein product is CASSRVGTGQFNYGYTF. The full variable domain, in which reference TRBV5-1 and TRBJ1-2 provide the parts outside the CDR3, is KAGVTQTPRYLIKTRGQQVTLSCSPISGHRSVSWYQQTPGQGLQFLFEYFSETQRNKGNFPGRFSGRQFSNSRSEMNVSTLELGDSALYLCASSRVGTGQFNYGYTFGSGTRLTVV.

The rearrangement links TRBV4-2 to TRBJ2-3; 8 bases align to TRBD2. V gave up 0 bases and J gave up 2 bases; unmatched junction bases: 10. The CDR3 consists of 18 residues. In germline, CDR1 is LGHNA, CDR2 YNFKEQ. CDR3: CASSQDWGRRGDTDTQYF. CDR3 DNA sequence: TGTGCCAGCAGCCAAGATTGGGGCCGGCGGGGGGACACAGATACGCAGTATTTT.

In its sample, this clonotype was seen many times. The genes are TRBV27 and TRBJ1-1, with D perhaps TRBD1 (6 bases). The germline CDR1 and CDR2 sequences are MNHEY and SMNVEV (reference sequence). CDR3 length: 13 amino acids. V was trimmed by 3 bases and J by 3 bases, leaving 8 bases between them. The CDR3 DNA reads TGTGCCAGCAGTTTCCCAGGGGACACTGAAGCTTTCTTT. Translation gives CASSFPGDTEAFF.

This clonotype was found many times. The chain is built from TRBV20-1 and TRBJ1-1; D possibly corresponds to TRBD1 (5 bases). Trimming cost V 5 bases and J 6 bases, with 10 bases left between them. Germline loops: CDR1 DFQATT, CDR2 SNEGSKA (reference sequence). The CDR3 spans 11 residues. DNA for the CDR3: TGCAGTGCTCCCCGAGGGGCTGAAGCTTTCTTT. This translates into CSAPRGAEAFF.

In the case of this clonotype: This may be a read error: a much more frequent sequence differs by one nucleotide. The V and J genes are TRBV28 and TRBJ2-7; weak D call: TRBD2 (6 bases). The CDR3 has 14 residues. Germline-derived CDR1 and CDR2 are MDHEN and SYDVKM. CDR3 sequence: CVSSSTGRGYEQYF. The CDR3 nucleotides read TGTGTCAGCAGCTCAACCGGGCGGGGCTACGAGCAGTACTTC. Looking up the rest from reference TRBV28 and TRBJ2-7 gives the full variable domain: DVKVTQSSRYLVKRTGEKVFLECVQDMDHENMFWYRQDPGLGLRLIYFSYDVKMKEKGDIPEGYSVSREKKERFSLILESASTNQTSMYLCVSSSTGRGYEQYFGPGTRLTVT.

This clonotype was counted at least ten times. The genes are TRBV10-1 and TRBJ2-1; 10 bases agree with TRBD1. Germline trimming cut 6 bases from V and 6 bases from J; bases unmatched to any gene: 8. Germline CDR1 WNHNN, CDR2 SYGVQD (reference sequence). CDR3 length equals 15 residues. The CDR3 coding sequence is TGCGCCAGCAGCCCCCCGGGACAGGGGACCAATGAGCAGTTCTTC. Protein: CASSPPGQGTNEQFF.

In its sample, this clonotype was seen many times. The CDR3 here is CASSLDGTGDNEQFF. In nucleotides, the CDR3 is TGCGCCAGCAGCTTGGACGGGACAGGAGACAATGAGCAGTTCTTC. This sequence joins TRBV5-1 and TRBJ2-1; 8 nucleotides match TRBD1. Germline CDR1 SGHRS, CDR2 YFSETQ. CDR3 length equals 15 residues. The junction had 4 bases not matched to a gene; V was cut back by 0 bases and J by 5 bases.

This clonotype was seen repeatedly, ten times or more. The chain has TRBV28 and TRBJ1-2; D perhaps matches TRBD1 (5 bases). Germline V gene sequence: CDR1 MDHEN, CDR2 SYDVKM. Trimming stripped 7 bases from V and 4 bases from J, with 10 bases between. The CDR3 sequence is 12 residues long. The chain's CDR3 is CASNQGAYGYTF. CDR3 DNA: TGTGCCAGCAACCAGGGCGCCTATGGCTACACCTTC.

This clonotype came up many times. The V and J genes are TRBV28 and TRBJ2-3; TRBD1 might be the D (6 bases). CDR1 and CDR2 (germline): MDHEN, SYDVKM. V lost 2 bases and J lost 8, with 14 bases in between. The CDR3 sequence is 14 residues long. This CDR3 reads CASSLEGVRGTQYF. The CDR3 nucleotides are TGTGCCAGCAGTTTAGAGGGGGTACGGGGTACGCAGTATTTT.

This clonotype has at least ten counts. This rearrangement joins TRBV6-1 to TRBJ2-1; D not certain. The V gene's germline CDR1 is MNHNS and CDR2 SASEGT. V was shortened by 5 bases and J by 6 bases, with 17 bases between the two germline ends. This CDR3 contains 15 residues. The CDR3 bases are TGTGCCAGCAGTAACGACCCGCGATATGGCAATGAGCAGTTCTTC. Protein: CASSNDPRYGNEQFF.